This T cell receptor (beta chain) appears in the sequencing data of a study of shared clonotypes between healthy human individuals (dated by TCRdb to 2018 to 2020). For the study in its entirety: A few men and a couple of women, aged 18 to 49 years, made up the cohort. For each donor, CD4 naive and CD4 memory were each given three plates, CD8 naive was given two plates, and CD8 memory was given one plate. To estimate repertoire size and how much clonotype sharing occurs between individuals, the study deeply sequenced the blood TCR repertoires of five or six healthy adults. Libraries were prepared and TCR repertoires were sequenced by different laboratories using diverse techniques, in order to increase sequencing depth and limit assay-specific biases. Leukapheresis yielded between about 0.85 and 10 billion PBMCs per donor.

The germline V gene (reference sequence) gives CDR1 as SEHNR and CDR2 as FQNEAQ. Reading from cysteine to phenylalanine, the CDR3 counts 16 amino acids. Just CDR3 DNA is preserved here, 48 bases in frame from base 1. V sheds 5 bases and J sheds 3 bases, leaving 17 bases between their ends. Using the deep immunoSEQ assay, TCR CDR3 regions were amplified from genomic DNA by multiplex PCR. Extracted genomic DNA from each cell subset was distributed evenly across all wells of several immunoSEQ 96-well plates, and each plate was treated as a replicate. For sorted subsets, about 0.2 ug genomic DNA, equal to about 30,000 T cell genomes, was loaded into each replicate PCR. Purified libraries were measured with a Qubit 3.0 fluorometer, size-checked on a Bioanalyzer 2100, and measured again with the KAPA Library Quantification kit. A separate single-read 150-cycle Illumina NextSeq 550 flow cell was used to sequence each immunoSEQ 96-well plate. The paper's processing steps were these. Because only junctional sequences without quality scores were contained in the immunoSEQ output, filtering matching that applied to full-length reads could not be performed. Sequences were annotated with PyIR, a Python wrapper for IgBLAST v1.9, and V/J genes and CDR3 were assigned using IMGT germline references. Reads with weak V/J assignments (E-value above 1e-6), missing CDR3, stop codons, out-of-frame junctions, or ambiguous translated residues were removed. V3J clonotypes were defined by identical inferred V gene, J gene, and CDR3 amino acid sequence. To compute the percentage overlap between repertoires, the number of shared unique clonotypes was divided by the size of the smaller repertoire. Three approaches were used to assess repertoire richness: RTK rarefaction, the Chao1 estimator, and Recon v2.1 estimates of unobserved clonotypes. OLGA was used to compute generation probabilities for all TCRbeta clonotypes that the gDNA method yielded from several donors. TCRdb stores this immuneACCESS table with in-frame sequences only. Part of the clones is absent; in the studies checked, under half of the shortfall reflects unresolved V genes, and no reason is known for the rest. The DNA gave D and trimming, while V, J and clone size come from that table. The sample has some 2,100,000 clones on record, 85% to 95% of them singletons. The ten largest make up about 1.8% of the sample.

Study-level results and caveats: Rarefaction of sorted-subset datasets indicated incomplete sequencing despite the large sequencing depth. The small number of donors limited the genetic and exposure-history diversity represented. Across a handful of donors, approximately 4.6% of naive CD4, roughly 3.5% of naive CD8, 2.3% of memory CD4, and around 0.4% of memory CD8 clonotypes were shared. Naive subsets generally had larger estimated clonotype richness than memory subsets did. Sampling was restricted to blood, and TCR repertoires in tissue are likely to differ from TCR repertoires in blood. Pairwise subsampling indicated that sequencing depth was expected to affect the degree of clonotype sharing among donors. Compared with non-shared clonotypes, clonotypes shared by all four sorted-subset donors had higher generation probabilities.

CD8 naive samples were obtained by positive selection for CCR7 among CD45RO-negative cells, yielding a CD45RA+CCR7+ population from which TemRA cells were excluded. Donors were healthy HIV-negative adults with no recently reported acute infections or vaccinations. Only Caucasian adults living in Nashville, Tennessee, USA were represented among the donors. Blood was obtained by leukapheresis, after which PBMCs were separated by Ficoll-Histopaque density gradient centrifugation and cryopreserved in liquid nitrogen vapor phase. Analytical flow cytometry was used to check the purity and quantity of each magnetically sorted T cell population. Genomic DNA was isolated from each sorted fraction and quantified by UV absorbance on a Nanodrop 2000c. In the case of this clone: The clone's antigen remains unknown. No base quality information exists; no much larger clone differs at one position.

This clonotype was sampled from a man younger than 35 in good health. Some clones in this sample may be carry-over from other donors' samples. The specimen was naive CD8+ T cells from PBMCs. Read against the paper, the sample's cell subset or site label means: CD45RA+CCR7+. The V and J segments used are TRBV7-9 and TRBJ2-1; the D gene is possibly TRBD2, with 7 bases matching. The nucleotide sequence reads TGTGCCAGCAGCCGGGGGGCGACTAGCTTCTACAATGAGCAGTTCTTC. It specifies CASSRGATSFYNEQFF.